These T cell receptor beta chains were read from a single sample in a study of metastatic and nonmetastatic thyroid tumors. Through MiXCR, TCRdb re-clonotyped the PCR reads. The table has 15,000 to 25,000 clones, roughly 25% seen once. The sample comprised blood. The receptors come from a male donor with papillary thyroid cancer or a benign thyroid nodule (not recorded which). Some clones in this sample may be carry-over from other donors' samples. Both conserved end residues are part of each CDR3. A D gene is named only where the DNA matches it firmly. Size is omitted from some rows. Given values are once, few, many or a class for expanded clones.

clone size: few
J gene: TRBJ2-7
V gene: TRBV18
D gene: -
CDR3 DNA: TGTGCCAGCTCAGGGGAGGGGGTGGTCGAGCAGTACTTC
CDR3 protein: CASSGEGVVEQYF

clone size: -
J gene: TRBJ2-3
V gene: TRBV20-1
D gene: TRBD2
CDR3 DNA: TGCAGTGCGCCGACTAGCGGGGGGGCAGATACGCAGTATTTT
CDR3 protein: CSAPTSGGADTQYF

clone size: -
J gene: TRBJ2-3
V gene: TRBV7-3
D gene: -
CDR3 DNA: TGTGCCAGCAGCTCTGGGCAGCCTGCCACAGATACGCAGTATTTT
CDR3 protein: CASSSGQPATDTQYF

clone size: medium-sized
J gene: TRBJ2-1
V gene: TRBV5-1
D gene: TRBD1
CDR3 DNA: TGCGCCAGCAGCATGGGACAGAGCTCCTACAATGAGCAGTTCTTC
CDR3 protein: CASSMGQSSYNEQFF

clone size: many
J gene: TRBJ2-5
V gene: TRBV20-1
D gene: -
CDR3 DNA: TGCAGTGCTCCCCAGGCGGGCAGGGTCGGAGAGACCCAGTACTTC
CDR3 protein: CSAPQAGRVGETQYF

clone size: medium-sized
J gene: TRBJ2-6
V gene: TRBV6-4
D gene: TRBD1
CDR3 DNA: TGTGCCAGCAGTGGGGGGGACAGGGCTGGGGCCAACGTCCTGACTTTC
CDR3 protein: CASSGGDRAGANVLTF

clone size: many
J gene: TRBJ2-5
V gene: TRBV14
D gene: TRBD1
CDR3 DNA: TGTGCCAGCAGTAATAACAGGGGCTTGGGCCAAGAGACCCAGTACTTC
CDR3 protein: CASSNNRGLGQETQYF

clone size: -
J gene: TRBJ2-7
V gene: TRBV6-5
D gene: TRBD1
CDR3 DNA: TGTGCCAGCAGTCACCCGGGACAGGGCTACGAGCAGTACTTC
CDR3 protein: CASSHPGQGYEQYF

clone size: -
J gene: TRBJ2-7
V gene: TRBV18
D gene: TRBD1
CDR3 DNA: TGTGCCAGCTCACCGTCGGTTGGACAGGGGGCCACGTACGAGCAGTACTTC
CDR3 protein: CASSPSVGQGATYEQYF

clone size: -
J gene: TRBJ1-3
V gene: TRBV28
D gene: -
CDR3 DNA: TGTGCCAGCAGGAGACCGTCTTCTGGAAAAACCAGATATTTT
CDR3 protein: CASRRPSSGKTRYF

clone size: many
J gene: TRBJ1-5
V gene: TRBV7-6
D gene: TRBD1
CDR3 DNA: TGTGCCAGCAGCCAAAGACAGGGTGGGCCCCAGCATTTT
CDR3 protein: CASSQRQGGPQHF

clone size: medium-sized
J gene: TRBJ1-2
V gene: TRBV5-1
D gene: TRBD1
CDR3 DNA: TGCGCCAGCAGCTTTCGACAGGGTGGCTACACCTTC
CDR3 protein: CASSFRQGGYTF

clone size: -
J gene: TRBJ2-3
V gene: TRBV11-2
D gene: TRBD1
CDR3 DNA: TGTGCCAGCAGCCATCGGGACAGAGCTAGCACAGATACGCAGTATTTT
CDR3 protein: CASSHRDRASTDTQYF

clone size: -
J gene: TRBJ1-1
V gene: TRBV18
D gene: TRBD1
CDR3 DNA: TGTGCCAGCTCACCCTTAACCGGGACAGGACAGAACACTGAAGCTTTCTTT
CDR3 protein: CASSPLTGTGQNTEAFF

clone size: -
J gene: TRBJ1-2
V gene: TRBV11-2
D gene: -
CDR3 DNA: TGTGCCAGCAGCTCCTCGGGGACCGACATTAACTATGGCTACACCTTC
CDR3 protein: CASSSSGTDINYGYTF

clone size: -
J gene: TRBJ1-1
V gene: TRBV12-3/TRBV12-4
D gene: -
CDR3 DNA: TGTGCCAGCAGTTTAGAGGCAGTTGAAGCTTTCTTT
CDR3 protein: CASSLEAVEAFF

clone size: medium-sized
J gene: TRBJ2-3
V gene: TRBV4-1
D gene: -
CDR3 DNA: TGCGCCAGCAGCCAAGAACGATGGGGGGGCACAGATACGCAGTATTTT
CDR3 protein: CASSQERWGGTDTQYF

clone size: -
J gene: TRBJ2-7
V gene: TRBV6-1
D gene: -
CDR3 DNA: TGTGCCAGCACGAGGAGGGACACTTACGAGCAGTACTTC
CDR3 protein: CASTRRDTYEQYF

clone size: medium-sized
J gene: TRBJ2-1
V gene: TRBV15
D gene: -
CDR3 DNA: TGTGCCACCAGCAGACAGGGAGAATGGACCCACAATGAGCAGTTCTTC
CDR3 protein: CATSRQGEWTHNEQFF

clone size: -
J gene: TRBJ1-4
V gene: TRBV6-1
D gene: TRBD1
CDR3 DNA: TGTGCCAGCAGACCCGTGACAGGGAGTGAAAAACTGTTTTTT
CDR3 protein: CASRPVTGSEKLFF

clone size: many
J gene: TRBJ1-4
V gene: TRBV11-2
D gene: -
CDR3 DNA: TGTGCCAGCAGCTTAGGGGGGCCAACTAATGAAAAACTGTTTTTT
CDR3 protein: CASSLGGPTNEKLFF

clone size: many
J gene: TRBJ2-3
V gene: TRBV2
D gene: -
CDR3 DNA: TGTGCCAGCAACTCGGTGGGGCAGGGATCAGATACGCAGTATTTT
CDR3 protein: CASNSVGQGSDTQYF

clone size: many
J gene: TRBJ2-5
V gene: TRBV20-1
D gene: TRBD2
CDR3 DNA: TGCAGCGGTCTGGGAGGGGAGACCCAGTACTTC
CDR3 protein: CSGLGGETQYF

clone size: -
J gene: TRBJ2-6
V gene: TRBV6-5
D gene: -
CDR3 DNA: TGTGCCAGCAGTTACTCGATTGGGGGCGCGGCTGGGGCCAACGTCCTGACTTTC
CDR3 protein: CASSYSIGGAAGANVLTF

clone size: few
J gene: TRBJ2-2
V gene: TRBV6-1
D gene: -
CDR3 DNA: TGTGCCAGCAGTGAAGTGAGACCTGGGGAGCTGTTTTTT
CDR3 protein: CASSEVRPGELFF

clone size: medium-sized
J gene: TRBJ1-2
V gene: TRBV19
D gene: TRBD1
CDR3 DNA: TGTGCCAGTAGTAAGGGACAGAGATCTAACTATGGCTACACCTTC
CDR3 protein: CASSKGQRSNYGYTF

clone size: few
J gene: TRBJ2-5
V gene: TRBV19
D gene: TRBD1
CDR3 DNA: TGTGCCAGTAGTAACGGACAGGCACGCCAAGAGACCCAGTACTTT
CDR3 protein: CASSNGQARQETQYF

clone size: many
J gene: TRBJ2-1
V gene: TRBV29-1
D gene: -
CDR3 DNA: TGCAGCACCCAGACAGGAGGGCATGAGCAGTTCTTC
CDR3 protein: CSTQTGGHEQFF

clone size: -
J gene: TRBJ1-3
V gene: TRBV20-1
D gene: -
CDR3 DNA: TGCAGTGCTAGTGGGCTAGCGGGGGGAAACACCATATATTTT
CDR3 protein: CSASGLAGGNTIYF

clone size: medium-sized
J gene: TRBJ1-5
V gene: TRBV15
D gene: -
CDR3 DNA: TGTGCCACCAGCAGGTCCCCGGGGGGTCAGCCCCAGCATTTT
CDR3 protein: CATSRSPGGQPQHF

clone size: few
J gene: TRBJ1-3
V gene: TRBV10-3
D gene: -
CDR3 DNA: TGTGCCATCAGTCAAACCGGGACCGTCTCTGGAAGCACCATATATTTT
CDR3 protein: CAISQTGTVSGSTIYF

clone size: -
J gene: TRBJ1-4
V gene: TRBV5-1
D gene: TRBD1
CDR3 DNA: TGCGCCAGCAGCTTGGGACTGGCGGGGACAGCTAATGAAAAACTGTTTTTT
CDR3 protein: CASSLGLAGTANEKLFF

clone size: -
J gene: TRBJ2-5
V gene: TRBV9
D gene: -
CDR3 DNA: TGTGCCAGCAGCGCGCGTGATTACCAAGAGACCCAGTACTTC
CDR3 protein: CASSARDYQETQYF